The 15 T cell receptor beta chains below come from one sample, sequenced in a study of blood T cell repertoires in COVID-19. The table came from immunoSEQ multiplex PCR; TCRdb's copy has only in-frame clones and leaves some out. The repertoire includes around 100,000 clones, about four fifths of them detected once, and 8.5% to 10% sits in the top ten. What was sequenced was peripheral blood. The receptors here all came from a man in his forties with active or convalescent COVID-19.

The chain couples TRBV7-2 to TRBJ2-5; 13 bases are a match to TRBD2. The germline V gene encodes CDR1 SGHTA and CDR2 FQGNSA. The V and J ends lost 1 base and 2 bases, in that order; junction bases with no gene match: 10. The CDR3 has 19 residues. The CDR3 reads CASSLGLAGGPALQETQYF. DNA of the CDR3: TGTGCCAGCAGCTTAGGACTAGCGGGGGGACCAGCACTGCAAGAGACCCAGTACTTC.

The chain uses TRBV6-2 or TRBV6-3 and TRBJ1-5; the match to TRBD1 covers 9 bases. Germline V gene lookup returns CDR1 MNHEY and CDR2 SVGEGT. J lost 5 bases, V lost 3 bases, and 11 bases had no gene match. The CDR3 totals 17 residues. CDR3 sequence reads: CASSYRTGAALYQPQHF. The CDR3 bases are TGTGCCAGCAGTTATCGGACAGGGGCCGCGCTGTATCAGCCCCAGCATTTT.

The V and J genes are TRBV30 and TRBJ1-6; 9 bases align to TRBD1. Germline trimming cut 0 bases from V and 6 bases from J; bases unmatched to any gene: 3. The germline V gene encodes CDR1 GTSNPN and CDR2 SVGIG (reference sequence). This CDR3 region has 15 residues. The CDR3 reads CAWSVRDRANSPLHF. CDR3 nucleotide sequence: TGTGCCTGGAGTGTCCGGGACAGGGCTAATTCACCCCTCCACTTT.

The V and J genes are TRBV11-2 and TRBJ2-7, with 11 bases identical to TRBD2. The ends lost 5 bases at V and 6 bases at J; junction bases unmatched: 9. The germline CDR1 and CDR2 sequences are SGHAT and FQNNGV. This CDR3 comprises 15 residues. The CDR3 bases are TGTGCCAGCAGCCAACTAGCGGGGGCACGGGGCGAGCAGTACTTC. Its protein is CASSQLAGARGEQYF.

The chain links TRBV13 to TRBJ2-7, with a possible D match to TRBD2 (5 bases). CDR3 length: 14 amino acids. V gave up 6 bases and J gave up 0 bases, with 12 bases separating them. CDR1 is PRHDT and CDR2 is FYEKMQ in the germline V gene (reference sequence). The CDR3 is CASSEGLSSYEQYF. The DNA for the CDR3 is TGTGCCAGCAGTGAGGGCCTAAGCTCCTACGAGCAGTACTTC.

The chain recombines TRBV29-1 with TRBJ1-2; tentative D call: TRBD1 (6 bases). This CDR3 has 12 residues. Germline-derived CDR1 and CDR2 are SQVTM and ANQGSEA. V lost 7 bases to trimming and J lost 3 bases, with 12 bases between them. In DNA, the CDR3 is TGCAGCGCCAGGTCAGGGGACTATGGCTACACCTTC. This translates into CSARSGDYGYTF.

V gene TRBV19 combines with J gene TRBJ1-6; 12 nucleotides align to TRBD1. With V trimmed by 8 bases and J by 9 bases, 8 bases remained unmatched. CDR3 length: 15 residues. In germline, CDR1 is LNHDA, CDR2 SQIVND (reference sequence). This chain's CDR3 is CASEPGQGASSPLHF. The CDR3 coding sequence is TGTGCCAGTGAGCCGGGACAGGGGGCTTCTTCACCCCTCCACTTT.

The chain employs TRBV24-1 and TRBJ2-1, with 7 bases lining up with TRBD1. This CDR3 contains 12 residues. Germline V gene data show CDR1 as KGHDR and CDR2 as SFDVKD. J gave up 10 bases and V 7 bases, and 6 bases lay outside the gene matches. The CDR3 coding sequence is TGTGCCACCAGCGAGGGGACAGACGAGCAGTTCTTC. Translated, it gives CATSEGTDEQFF.

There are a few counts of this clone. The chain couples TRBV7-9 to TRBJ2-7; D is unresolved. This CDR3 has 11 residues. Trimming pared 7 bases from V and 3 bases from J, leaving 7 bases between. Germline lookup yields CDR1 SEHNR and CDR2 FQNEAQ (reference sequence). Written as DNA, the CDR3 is TGTGCCAGCACCGAGCGCTACGAGCAGTACTTC. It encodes CASTERYEQYF.

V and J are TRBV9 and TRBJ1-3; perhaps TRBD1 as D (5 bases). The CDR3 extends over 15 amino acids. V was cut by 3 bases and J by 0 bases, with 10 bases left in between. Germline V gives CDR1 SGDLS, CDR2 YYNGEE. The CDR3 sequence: CASSAGHNSGNTIYF. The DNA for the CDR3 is TGTGCCAGCAGCGCCGGACACAACTCTGGAAACACCATATATTTT.

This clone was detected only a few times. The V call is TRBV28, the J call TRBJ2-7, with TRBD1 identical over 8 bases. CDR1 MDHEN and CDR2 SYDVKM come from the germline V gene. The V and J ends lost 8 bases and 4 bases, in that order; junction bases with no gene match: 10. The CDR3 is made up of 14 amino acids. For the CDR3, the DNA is TGTGCCAGCCAATACCCCGGGACAGGATACGAGCAGTACTTC. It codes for CASQYPGTGYEQYF.

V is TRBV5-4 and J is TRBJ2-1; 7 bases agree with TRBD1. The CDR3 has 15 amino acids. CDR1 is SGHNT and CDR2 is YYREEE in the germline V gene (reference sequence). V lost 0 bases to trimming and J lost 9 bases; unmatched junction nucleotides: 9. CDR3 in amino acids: CASSLGATGAVEQFF. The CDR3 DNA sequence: TGTGCCAGCAGCTTGGGCGCCACAGGGGCTGTTGAGCAGTTCTTC.

The CDR3 bases are TGTGCCAGCAGCTTGACTCTTAGGTACACAGATACGCAGTATTTT. It specifies CASSLTLRYTDTQYF. The chain has TRBV11-2 and TRBJ2-3; D remains ambiguous. V was cut by 3 bases and J by 2 bases, with 12 bases left in between. CDR1 SGHAT and CDR2 FQNNGV come from the germline V gene. This CDR3 is built from 15 residues.

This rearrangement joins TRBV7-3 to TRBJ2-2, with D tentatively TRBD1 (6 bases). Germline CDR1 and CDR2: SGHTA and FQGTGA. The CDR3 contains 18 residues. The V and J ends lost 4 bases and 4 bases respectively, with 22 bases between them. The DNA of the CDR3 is TGTGCCAGCAGCTATATGTCCCCTGGACAGTTGAGCACCGGGGAGCTGTTTTTT. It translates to CASSYMSPGQLSTGELFF. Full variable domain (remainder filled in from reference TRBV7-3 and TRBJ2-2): GAGVSQTPSNKVTEKGKYVELRCDPISGHTALYWYRQSLGQGPEFLIYFQGTGAADDSGLPNDRFFAVRPEGSVSTLKIQRTERGDSAVYLCASSYMSPGQLSTGELFFGEGSRLTVL.

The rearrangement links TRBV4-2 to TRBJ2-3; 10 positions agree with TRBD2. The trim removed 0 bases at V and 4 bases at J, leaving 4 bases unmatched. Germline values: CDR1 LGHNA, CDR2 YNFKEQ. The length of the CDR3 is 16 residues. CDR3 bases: TGTGCCAGCAGCCAAGATCAGCGGGGGGGCCCAGATACGCAGTATTTT. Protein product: CASSQDQRGGPDTQYF.